Detailed here is one T cell receptor (beta chain). Its antigen is undetermined. These data belong to a study of cytomegalovirus exposure and HLA in healthy donors. Study-level results: In a later analysis, TCR beta V- and J-gene trimming showed a link to a missense DCLRE1C variant. Beyond CMV serostatus, there was no information to go on about immune exposure. In a later analysis, several top co-occurrence clusters appeared linked to parvovirus B19, influenza, CMV and Epstein-Barr virus. Among the CMV-associated chains, three were confirmed in vitro as specific for CMV antigens.

13 Jbeta primers and 60 Vbeta primers were used for the PCR. Produced via immunoSEQ multiplex PCR; TCRdb's table is partial and in-frame only. The repertoire has under 120,000 clones, more than 60% of them found once; the top ten carry roughly 5%. The source material was PBMCs. The TCR originated in a female donor in good health and CMV-seropositive.

The CDR3 spells CASRGTGASGYNEQFF. As DNA, the CDR3 is TGTGCCAGCAGGGGGACCGGCGCTAGCGGATACAATGAGCAGTTCTTC. The rearrangement joins TRBV28 to TRBJ2-1; 7 bases agree with TRBD2. Germline values: CDR1 MDHEN, CDR2 SYDVKM. This CDR3 has 16 amino acids. V shed 6 bases, J shed 4 bases, and the junction held 12 bases outside the gene matches. The full variable domain, with the rest looked up from reference TRBV28 and TRBJ2-1, is DVKVTQSSRYLVKRTGEKVFLECVQDMDHENMFWYRQDPGLGLRLIYFSYDVKMKEKGDIPEGYSVSREKKERFSLILESASTNQTSMYLCASRGTGASGYNEQFFGPGTRLTVL.